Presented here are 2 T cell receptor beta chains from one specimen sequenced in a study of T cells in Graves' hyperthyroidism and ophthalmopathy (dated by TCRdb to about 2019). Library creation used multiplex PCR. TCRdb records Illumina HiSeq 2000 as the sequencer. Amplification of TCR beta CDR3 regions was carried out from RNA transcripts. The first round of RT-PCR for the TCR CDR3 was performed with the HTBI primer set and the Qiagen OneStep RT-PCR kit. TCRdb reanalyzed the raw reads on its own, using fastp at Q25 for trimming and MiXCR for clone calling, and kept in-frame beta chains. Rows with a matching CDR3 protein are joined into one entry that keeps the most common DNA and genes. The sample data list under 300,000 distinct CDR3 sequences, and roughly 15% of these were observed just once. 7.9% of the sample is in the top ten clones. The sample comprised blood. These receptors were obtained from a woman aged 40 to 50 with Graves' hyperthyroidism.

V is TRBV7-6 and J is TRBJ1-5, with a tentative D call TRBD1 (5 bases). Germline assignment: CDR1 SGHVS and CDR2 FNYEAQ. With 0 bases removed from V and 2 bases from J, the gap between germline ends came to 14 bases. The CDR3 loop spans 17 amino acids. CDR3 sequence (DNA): TGTGCCAGCAGCTTAGCGTTGGGGGAGGAGGGCAATCAGCCCCAGCATTTT. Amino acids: CASSLALGEEGNQPQHF.

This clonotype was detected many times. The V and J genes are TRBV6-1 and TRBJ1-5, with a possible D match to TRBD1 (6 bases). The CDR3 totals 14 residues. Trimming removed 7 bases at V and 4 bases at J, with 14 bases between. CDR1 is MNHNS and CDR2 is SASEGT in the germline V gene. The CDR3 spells CASIRGAGNQPQHF. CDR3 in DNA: TGTGCCAGCATTAGGGGGGCGGGAAATCAGCCCCAGCATTTT.